These 16 T cell receptor beta chains were sequenced from one sample in a study of blood T cell repertoires in COVID-19. Produced via immunoSEQ multiplex PCR; TCRdb's table is partial and in-frame only. The top ten hold 5% to 6.5% of the sample, which has under 85,000 clones, 85% to 90% seen once. The specimen was peripheral blood. The receptors come from a man aged 50 to 59 with acute or convalescent COVID-19.

The chain combines TRBV30 with TRBJ1-1; TRBD1 aligns across 9 bases. Germline lookup yields CDR1 GTSNPN and CDR2 SVGIG (reference sequence). The V segment lost 2 bases and the J segment 6 bases; nucleotides outside the gene matches: 4. The CDR3 sequence is 13 residues long. CDR3 amino acids: CAWSPGQGPEAFF. The DNA of the CDR3 is TGTGCCTGGAGTCCCGGACAGGGGCCTGAAGCTTTCTTT. Looking up the rest from reference TRBV30 and TRBJ1-1 gives the full variable domain: SQTIHQWPATLVQPVGSPLSLECTVEGTSNPNLYWYRQAAGRGLQLLFYSVGIGQISSEVPQNLSASRPQDRQFILSSKKLLLSDSGFYLCAWSPGQGPEAFFGQGTRLTVV.

On this clone itself: One junction end disagrees with the germline gene, perhaps due to a read error. The DNA for the CDR3 is TGTGCCAGCTCGCCACAGAGCCTTCAAAATTCACCCCTCCACTTT. Translated: CASSPQSLQNSPLHF. V usage is TRBV18 and J usage is TRBJ1-6; unclear D gene. Germline V gene sequence: CDR1 KGHSH, CDR2 LQKENI. CDR3 length: 15 amino acids.

The V call is TRBV29-1, the J call TRBJ2-1; 7 bases agree with TRBD1. CDR1 SQVTM and CDR2 ANQGSEA come from the germline V gene. The CDR3 extends over 14 amino acids. The V segment lost 7 bases and the J segment 4 bases; nucleotides outside the gene matches: 10. The CDR3 region has the DNA TGCAGCGCTTTCACAGGGGTAAATTACAATGAGCAGTTCTTC. Protein sequence: CSAFTGVNYNEQFF.

The rearrangement uses TRBV5-1 and TRBJ2-5; TRBD2 matches 7 bases. The CDR3 contains 15 residues. V lost 2 bases and J lost 5; bases outside the gene matches: 9. CDR1 is SGHRS, CDR2 YFSETQ, per germline. The CDR3 DNA reads TGCGCCAGCAGCTTACGACTGGGGACTATGGAGACCCAGTACTTC. Protein product: CASSLRLGTMETQYF.

As to this clone: An end of the junction differs from the germline gene, which may be a read error. Other DNA variants within this sample encode the same CDR3. The chain joins TRBV14 to TRBJ2-3; 8 nucleotides agree with TRBD2. This CDR3 region has 14 residues. CDR1 is SGHDN and CDR2 is FVKESK in the germline V gene. The CDR3 DNA sequence: TGTGCCAGTAGCCTAGCGGGCCCCACAGATACGCAGTATTTT. Protein: CASSLAGPTDTQYF.

This chain connects TRBV4-3 to TRBJ1-1; possibly TRBD1 for D (5 bases). This CDR3 has 15 amino acids. Trimming left V 1 base short and J 0 bases short, with 9 bases between. CDR1 LGHNA and CDR2 YSLEER come from the germline V gene. DNA of the CDR3: TGCGCCAGCAGCCAAGGCACAGGAGTGAACACTGAAGCTTTCTTT. Amino acid sequence: CASSQGTGVNTEAFF.

This chain joins TRBV7-2 and TRBJ2-2, with D possibly matching TRBD1 (6 bases). The CDR3 runs to 16 residues. The V end was cut by 3 bases, the J end by 2 bases, with 13 bases between. Germline V gene sequence: CDR1 SGHTA, CDR2 FQGNSA. The CDR3, as DNA: TGTGCCAGCAGCTTGCGCTCAGGGGTTAACACCGGGGAGCTGTTTTTT. The encoded protein is CASSLRSGVNTGELFF.

This clone was found once. The chain has TRBV6-2 or TRBV6-3 and TRBJ2-7, with 10 nucleotides matching TRBD2. CDR3 length equals 16 residues. V lost 6 bases to trimming and J lost 1 base; unmatched junction nucleotides: 9. Germline V CDR1 and CDR2: MNHEY, SVGEGT. DNA for the CDR3: TGTGCCAGCAGGTACCATGGGACTAGCGCGTCCTACGAGCAGTACTTC. Amino acids: CASRYHGTSASYEQYF.

This chain uses TRBV10-1 with TRBJ2-3; 10 bases map to TRBD2. Germline assignment: CDR1 WNHNN and CDR2 SYGVQD (reference sequence). The CDR3 covers 17 residues. V gave up 0 bases and J gave up 3 bases; unmatched junction bases: 6. CDR3 residues: CASSESLGTSATDTQYF. CDR3 coding DNA: TGCGCCAGCAGTGAGTCTTTGGGGACTAGCGCTACAGATACGCAGTATTTT.

The chain is built from TRBV6-5 and TRBJ1-2, with a tentative D call TRBD1 (6 bases). This CDR3 has 13 residues. V was cut by 6 bases and J by 2 bases, with 10 bases left in between. The germline V gene has CDR1 MNHEY and CDR2 SVGAGI. In DNA, the CDR3 is TGTGCCAGCAGACGACAGGAAAACTATGGCTACACCTTC. It specifies CASRRQENYGYTF.

V usage is TRBV21-1 and J usage is TRBJ2-1; TRBD2 is taken as the D call from the table, unchecked against the DNA. TRBV21-1 is designated a pseudogene. This CDR3 region has 15 residues. The CDR3 reads CASSTPRGAYNEQFF. DNA for the CDR3: TGTGCCAGCAGCACCCCACGGGGGGCTTACAATGAGCAGTTCTTC.

The chain couples TRBV27 to TRBJ1-2; tentative D call: TRBD1 (6 bases). V gave up 8 bases and J gave up 8 bases, with 24 bases separating them. This CDR3 spans 15 amino acids. Looked up from germline, CDR1 is MNHEY and CDR2 is SMNVEV (reference sequence). CDR3 region: CASGLQVGGESGYTF. DNA for the CDR3: TGTGCCAGCGGACTGCAGGTAGGGGGTGAAAGCGGCTACACCTTC.

V gene TRBV5-1 combines with J gene TRBJ2-7, with 9 bases lining up with TRBD2. V dropped 3 bases and J dropped 5; count of bases not matched to a gene: 6. The germline V gene encodes CDR1 SGHRS and CDR2 YFSETQ. This CDR3 region has 14 residues. CDR3 protein: CASSWAGTSNEQYF. CDR3 bases: TGCGCCAGCAGCTGGGCCGGGACTAGCAACGAGCAGTACTTC.

The chain has TRBV5-1 and TRBJ2-7; 9 nucleotides line up with TRBD2. CDR3 size: 15 residues. Losses at the gene ends were 2 bases for V and 5 bases for J; bases not matched to a gene: 8. In germline, CDR1 is SGHRS, CDR2 YFSETQ. CDR3 DNA: TGCGCCAGCAGCTTTGGGCGGGAGGGCATCGACGAGCAGTACTTC. Translating gives CASSFGREGIDEQYF.

The V call is TRBV18, the J call TRBJ2-1; 11 nucleotides agree with TRBD2. V was clipped by 0 bases and J by 8 bases; unmatched bases: 12. The CDR3 contains 18 residues. Germline CDR1 and CDR2: KGHSH and LQKENI. Here the CDR3 reads CASSPPLAGGILDHEQFF. As DNA, the CDR3 is TGTGCCAGCTCACCACCGCTAGCGGGAGGCATCCTAGACCATGAGCAGTTCTTC.

This chain links TRBV9 with TRBJ2-7, with D uncertain. V was clipped by 0 bases and J by 5 bases, with 12 bases between them. The CDR3 length is 14 residues. Germline V gene sequence: CDR1 SGDLS, CDR2 YYNGEE. CDR3 bases: TGTGCCAGCAGCGTAGCTTTGGAGTTTAACGAGCAGTACTTC. It translates to CASSVALEFNEQYF.